What follows are 10 T cell receptor beta chains derived from one specimen sequenced in a study of beta chain features in type 1 diabetes. Every isolated RNA sample was fully reverse transcribed, so sequencing captured expressed TCRB transcripts. TCRdb keeps only in-frame clones here, not all; method: immunoSEQ multiplex PCR. The sample contains hundreds of thousands of clones, around a sixth of which appear only once. The sequenced sample was naive CD4+ T cells from blood. These receptors were taken from a young man in good health.

This clone was found a few times. This sequence joins TRBV7-9 and TRBJ1-1; D not certain. In germline, CDR1 is SEHNR, CDR2 FQNEAQ (reference sequence). The V end was cut by 2 bases, the J end by 8 bases, with 6 bases between. This CDR3 has 11 amino acids. CDR3 bases: TGTGCCAGCAGCTTACAGGAGGAAGCTTTCTTT. It yields the protein CASSLQEEAFF.

There are many counts of this clone. The chain joins TRBV4-1 to TRBJ2-7; 7 nucleotides align to TRBD2. Germline loops: CDR1 MGHRA, CDR2 YSYEKL. J gave up 3 bases and V 2 bases, and 7 bases lay outside the gene matches. CDR3 size: 15 residues. CDR3 residues: CASSQRDYPFYEQYF. The CDR3 region has the DNA TGCGCCAGCAGCCAACGGGACTACCCCTTCTACGAGCAGTACTTC.

This chain uses TRBV5-1 with TRBJ2-5; D uncertain. CDR1 is SGHRS, CDR2 YFSETQ, per germline. This CDR3 has 14 amino acids. V was trimmed by 3 bases and J by 2 bases, leaving 11 bases between them. The chain's CDR3 is CASSSSPGQETQYF. The DNA of the CDR3 is TGCGCCAGCAGCTCCTCCCCCGGGCAAGAGACCCAGTACTTC. Supplemented by reference TRBV5-1 and TRBJ2-5, the full variable domain reads KAGVTQTPRYLIKTRGQQVTLSCSPISGHRSVSWYQQTPGQGLQFLFEYFSETQRNKGNFPGRFSGRQFSNSRSEMNVSTLELGDSALYLCASSSSPGQETQYFGPGTRLLVL.

This chain joins TRBV5-1 and TRBJ1-1; D not certain. V was clipped by 1 base and J by 0 bases, with 16 bases between them. Germline V gives CDR1 SGHRS, CDR2 YFSETQ. CDR3 length: 17 amino acids. DNA of the CDR3: TGCGCCAGCAGCTTGCAAGGGAATCACTTCATGAACACTGAAGCTTTCTTT. Residues: CASSLQGNHFMNTEAFF.

This clone has just a few counts. The chain combines TRBV29-1 with TRBJ2-7, with 7 bases identical to TRBD1. Germline loops: CDR1 SQVTM, CDR2 ANQGSEA. Trimming took 5 bases from V and 0 from J; bases not matched to a gene: 10. This CDR3 is 15 amino acids long. DNA of the CDR3: TGCAGCGTTACCACTGTCGACAGGGACTCCTACGAGCAGTACTTC. Its protein is CSVTTVDRDSYEQYF.

The rearrangement uses TRBV4-3 and TRBJ2-4; 9 bases agree with TRBD2. V lost 0 bases and J lost 0; bases outside the gene matches: 3. CDR3 size: 17 residues. CDR1 LGHNA and CDR2 YSLEER come from the germline V gene. CDR3 bases: TGCGCCAGCAGCCAAGATAGACTAGCGGTAGCCAAAAACATTCAGTACTTC. It translates to CASSQDRLAVAKNIQYF.

This clone was seen a few times. The chain has TRBV19 and TRBJ2-2; D is ambiguous. V lost 5 bases and J lost 5, with 12 bases in between. This CDR3 comprises 14 residues. In germline, CDR1 is LNHDA, CDR2 SQIVND (reference sequence). CDR3 loop: CASSVDRFTGELFF. CDR3 in DNA: TGTGCCAGTAGTGTCGATAGATTTACCGGGGAGCTGTTTTTT. The full variable domain, its missing parts supplied by reference TRBV19 and TRBJ2-2, is DGGITQSPKYLFRKEGQNVTLSCEQNLNHDAMYWYRQDPGQGLRLIYYSQIVNDFQKGDIAEGYSVSREKKESFPLTVTSAQKNPTAFYLCASSVDRFTGELFFGEGSRLTVL.

In this sample, this clone turned up a few times. The V call is TRBV5-1, the J call TRBJ2-1, with a weak D call TRBD2 (6 bases). This CDR3 spans 15 amino acids. Germline V CDR1 and CDR2: SGHRS, YFSETQ. V was cut by 0 bases and J by 2 bases, with 9 bases left in between. The CDR3 DNA reads TGCGCCAGCAGCTTGGGCGGGATTGCCTACAATGAGCAGTTCTTC. Encoded protein: CASSLGGIAYNEQFF.

This clone has more than one count but fewer than ten. The rearrangement links TRBV7-3 to TRBJ2-3, with a tentative D call TRBD2 (6 bases). The CDR3 sequence is 15 residues long. CDR1 and CDR2 (germline): SGHTA, FQGTGA. V was trimmed by 6 bases and J by 5 bases, leaving 18 bases between them. In DNA, the CDR3 is TGTGCCAGCAGTTCCGGGACTCCTGCCCAAGATACGCAGTATTTT. This gives the protein CASSSGTPAQDTQYF.

The chain joins TRBV5-4 to TRBJ2-7; a possible D gene is TRBD2 (6 bases). The CDR3 totals 14 residues. The germline V and J ends were trimmed by 5 bases and 2 bases, with 14 bases remaining between them. Germline values: CDR1 SGHNT, CDR2 YYREEE (reference sequence). The CDR3 nucleotides read TGTGCCAGCAGTTCCGGGACTGCTGCCTACGAGCAGTACTTC. Its protein product is CASSSGTAAYEQYF.